Below, 20 T cell receptor beta chains from the same sample are listed, as sequenced in a study of blood T cell repertoires in COVID-19 (dated by TCRdb to the early 2020s). To prepare the library, the immunoSEQ multiplex PCR assay was applied. TCRdb limited this immuneACCESS table to in-frame rearrangements with V and J called. A share of clones is missing; checked studies link under half to unresolved V genes, and the rest is unexplained. This sample gives some 200,000 clones in total; less than 90% of them show up just once. 8% to 11% of the sample goes to the ten largest clones. Sequencing was performed on peripheral blood. The receptors come from a woman at least 80 years old with COVID-19, enrolled during active disease.

The CDR3 nucleotides are TGTGCCAGCAGCCCCACATGGGGGCCCACTAATGAAAAACTGTTTTTT. Translation: CASSPTWGPTNEKLFF. The chain has TRBV9 and TRBJ1-4, with D possibly TRBD1 on 6 matching bases. In germline, CDR1 is SGDLS, CDR2 YYNGEE. This CDR3 is 16 amino acids long. Trimming removed 4 bases at V and 2 bases at J, with 15 bases between.

This chain links TRBV3-1 (or the pseudogene TRBV3-2) with TRBJ2-3; TRBD1 might be the D (5 bases). Germline V gene sequence: CDR1 LGHDT, CDR2 YNNKEL (reference sequence). Trimming shortened V by 5 bases and J by 9 bases, and 18 bases separated the two germline ends. The CDR3 sequence is 14 residues long. The CDR3 protein is CASSLAVGPETQYF. CDR3 in DNA: TGTGCCAGCAGCTTAGCAGTGGGGCCGGAGACGCAGTATTTT.

The chain carries TRBV7-3 and TRBJ2-1, with TRBD2 identical over 10 bases. The CDR3 contains 15 residues. The germline V gene has CDR1 SGHTA and CDR2 FQGTGA. The V and J ends lost 1 base and 9 bases, in that order; junction bases with no gene match: 6. The CDR3 bases are TGTGCCAGCAGCTTAAGTAGCGGGGGGCGGTCTGAGCAGTTCTTC. It yields the protein CASSLSSGGRSEQFF.

This chain uses TRBV6-2 or TRBV6-3 with TRBJ2-3; 8 bases are a match to TRBD1. V was clipped by 5 bases and J by 2 bases; unmatched bases: 6. This CDR3 is 15 amino acids long. Germline V lookup: CDR1 MNHEY, CDR2 SVGEGT. CDR3 in amino acids: CASSIGTGFTDTQYF. The CDR3 nucleotides read TGTGCCAGCAGTATTGGGACAGGATTCACAGATACGCAGTATTTT.

The chain recombines TRBV3-1 (or the pseudogene TRBV3-2) with TRBJ2-3; no clear D gene. The V gene's germline CDR1 is LGHDT and CDR2 YNNKEL (reference sequence). Trimming shortened V by 3 bases and J by 0 bases, and 13 bases separated the two germline ends. CDR3 size: 16 residues. Here the CDR3 reads CASSHSVDTSTDTQYF. CDR3 bases: TGTGCCAGCAGCCACTCGGTCGACACTAGCACAGATACGCAGTATTTT.

This chain connects TRBV6-5 to TRBJ2-7, with a possible D match to TRBD2 (5 bases). Germline CDR1 and CDR2: MNHEY and SVGAGI. Trimming removed 5 bases from V and 6 bases from J, with 11 bases in between. The CDR3 runs to 12 residues. Written as DNA, the CDR3 is TGTGCCAGCAGTAACGGACGGGGCGAGCAGTACGTC. This codes for CASSNGRGEQYV.

The CDR3 coding sequence is TGTGCCAGCATTGTTTCCCGTGACTCCCAGTATTTT. Amino acid sequence: CASIVSRDSQYF. The chain carries TRBV2 and TRBJ2-3; D unresolved. The length of the CDR3 is 12 residues. The ends were cut back, 7 bases at V and 12 bases at J, with 17 bases in the middle. CDR1 is SNHLY and CDR2 is FYNNEI in the germline V gene.

The chain employs TRBV5-8 and TRBJ1-5; D ambiguous. The length of the CDR3 is 16 residues. V was pared by 6 bases and J by 5 bases, with 21 bases between. In germline, CDR1 is SGHTS, CDR2 YDEGEE. CDR3 nucleotide sequence: TGTGCCAGCACCCTCCTAGACACGGGGAGAGATCAGCCCCAGCATTTT. Its translation: CASTLLDTGRDQPQHF.

The chain has TRBV28 and TRBJ1-1; 9 nucleotides line up with TRBD1. This CDR3 region has 16 residues. Germline trimming cut 3 bases from V and 5 bases from J; bases unmatched to any gene: 10. Looked up from germline, CDR1 is MDHEN and CDR2 is SYDVKM. CDR3: CASSFPRDRVRTEAFF. The CDR3 DNA is TGTGCCAGCAGTTTCCCACGGGACAGGGTAAGGACTGAAGCTTTCTTT.

V gene TRBV9 combines with J gene TRBJ1-1; 10 positions match TRBD1. Germline lookup yields CDR1 SGDLS and CDR2 YYNGEE. This CDR3 region has 15 residues. The junction had 5 bases not matched to a gene; V was cut back by 0 bases and J by 6 bases. The CDR3 spells CASSVEGTGAAEAFF. The DNA for the CDR3 is TGTGCCAGCAGCGTAGAAGGGACAGGGGCGGCTGAAGCTTTCTTT.

This clone came up a few times. The rearrangement links TRBV6-5 to TRBJ1-1, with 7 bases lining up with TRBD1. Trimming took 11 bases from V and 2 from J; bases not matched to a gene: 11. CDR1 is MNHEY, CDR2 SVGAGI, per germline. The CDR3 has 14 residues. The CDR3 DNA reads TGTGCCTCAAACACGCGACAGGGAAACACTGAAGCTTTCTTT. Its translation is CASNTRQGNTEAFF.

The chain carries TRBV7-2 and TRBJ1-4; 8 bases map to TRBD1. CDR1 and CDR2 from the germline V gene are SGHTA and FQGNSA. The CDR3 runs to 14 residues. Losses at the gene ends were 6 bases for V and 10 bases for J; bases not matched to a gene: 10. The CDR3 bases are TGTGCCAGCAGTTTGGCAGGGGGCGGCGGAAAACTGTTTTTT. Translation gives CASSLAGGGGKLFF.

The V call is TRBV7-2, the J call TRBJ2-3, with D tentatively TRBD1 (6 bases). V lost 5 bases and J 3 bases, leaving 18 bases between the germline ends. This CDR3 comprises 16 residues. Germline lookup yields CDR1 SGHTA and CDR2 FQGNSA. The CDR3 sequence is CASSIPKGVGTDTQYF. The CDR3 DNA sequence: TGTGCCAGCAGCATCCCTAAGGGGGTGGGGACAGATACGCAGTATTTT.

This clone was counted between two and nine times. The same CDR3 also results from other DNA sequences found in this sample. The chain joins TRBV2 to TRBJ1-1; maybe TRBD1 (6 bases). Between the trimmed V and J ends, which lost 0 bases and 1 base, there was a span of 6 bases. The CDR3 is 14 amino acids. CDR1 and CDR2 (germline): SNHLY, FYNNEI. The CDR3 DNA sequence: TGTGCCAGCAGTGAAGCAGGGGGGAACACTGAAGCTTTCTTT. This codes for CASSEAGGNTEAFF.

The chain couples TRBV10-3 to TRBJ2-7; 7 bases agree with TRBD1. Unmatched junction bases numbered 13, after V lost 2 bases and J lost 9 bases. The CDR3 totals 15 residues. The germline CDR1 and CDR2 sequences are ENHRY and SYGVKD. The CDR3 bases are TGTGCCATCAGTGAGGCTAGGACAGGCCGCTCAGGGCAGTACGTC. It yields the protein CAISEARTGRSGQYV.

The V call is TRBV7-3, the J call TRBJ1-6, with 9 bases lining up with TRBD1. The germline CDR1 and CDR2 sequences are SGHTA and FQGTGA. After removal of 5 bases from V and 10 bases from J, the junction contained 6 bases not matched to a gene. The CDR3 is made up of 14 amino acids. The CDR3 sequence: CASSTGQGTSPLHF. The DNA for the CDR3 is TGTGCCAGCAGCACGGGACAGGGAACCTCACCCCTCCACTTT.

The chain is built from TRBV11-1 and TRBJ2-2; 7 bases line up with TRBD2. The CDR3 spans 15 residues. The germline CDR1 and CDR2 sequences are SGHAT and FQDESV (reference sequence). The V and J ends lost 3 bases and 1 base, in that order; junction bases with no gene match: 2. The CDR3 spells CASSFGGVNTGELFF. The CDR3, as DNA: TGTGCCAGCAGCTTTGGGGGGGTGAACACCGGGGAGCTGTTTTTT. The variable domain in full, with the rest retrieved from reference TRBV11-1 and TRBJ2-2, is EAEVAQSPRYKITEKSQAVAFWCDPISGHATLYWYRQILGQGPELLVQFQDESVVDDSQLPKDRFSAERLKGVDSTLKIQPAELGDSAMYLCASSFGGVNTGELFFGEGSRLTVL.

This clone was detected only once. V and J are TRBV7-9 and TRBJ1-1; 8 bases map to TRBD1. The V and J ends lost 2 bases and 3 bases, in that order; junction bases with no gene match: 2. Germline CDR1 SEHNR, CDR2 FQNEAQ (reference sequence). The CDR3 runs 14 residues. The CDR3 DNA is TGTGCCAGCAGCTTAATGACAGGGGACACTGAAGCTTTCTTT. Residues: CASSLMTGDTEAFF.

The V call is TRBV5-1, the J call TRBJ2-3; the D is unclear. Trimming took 2 bases from V and 5 from J, leaving 9 bases between them. The length of the CDR3 is 13 residues. Per germline, CDR1 SGHRS and CDR2 YFSETQ. The CDR3 DNA sequence: TGCGCCAGCAGCTTACAGACGAGAGATACGCAGTATTTT. Its protein product is CASSLQTRDTQYF.

V and J are TRBV12-3 or TRBV12-4 and TRBJ1-4, with D uncertain. V lost 1 base to trimming and J lost 8 bases, with 8 bases between them. The CDR3 sequence is 13 residues long. CDR3 bases: TGTGCCAGCAGTTTAGTATCGAGGGAAAAACTGTTTTTT. Translation gives CASSLVSREKLFF.